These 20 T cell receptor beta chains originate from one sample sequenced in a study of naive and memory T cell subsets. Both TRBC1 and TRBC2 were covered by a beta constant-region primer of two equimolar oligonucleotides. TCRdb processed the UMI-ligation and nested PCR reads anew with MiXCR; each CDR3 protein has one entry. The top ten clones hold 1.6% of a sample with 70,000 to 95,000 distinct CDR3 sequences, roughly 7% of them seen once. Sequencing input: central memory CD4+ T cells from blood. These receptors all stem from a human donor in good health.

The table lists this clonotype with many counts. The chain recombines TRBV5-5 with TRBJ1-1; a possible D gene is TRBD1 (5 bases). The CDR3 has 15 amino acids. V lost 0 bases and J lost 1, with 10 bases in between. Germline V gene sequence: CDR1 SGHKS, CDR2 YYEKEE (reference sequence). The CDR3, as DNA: TGTGCCAGCAGCTTGGTTTTGGGGGGGAACACTGAAGCTTTCTTT. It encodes CASSLVLGGNTEAFF. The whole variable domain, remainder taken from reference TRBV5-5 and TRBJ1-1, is DAGVTQSPTHLIKTRGQQVTLRCSPISGHKSVSWYQQVLGQGPQFIFQYYEKEERGRGNFPDRFSARQFPNYSSELNVNALLLGDSALYLCASSLVLGGNTEAFFGQGTRLTVV.

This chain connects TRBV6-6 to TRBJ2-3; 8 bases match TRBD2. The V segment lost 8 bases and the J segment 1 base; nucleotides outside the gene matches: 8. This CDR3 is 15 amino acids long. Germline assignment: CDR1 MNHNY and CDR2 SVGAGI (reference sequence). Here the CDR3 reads CASATGGSGTDTQYF. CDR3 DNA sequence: TGTGCCAGCGCGACGGGGGGGAGCGGCACAGATACGCAGTATTTT.

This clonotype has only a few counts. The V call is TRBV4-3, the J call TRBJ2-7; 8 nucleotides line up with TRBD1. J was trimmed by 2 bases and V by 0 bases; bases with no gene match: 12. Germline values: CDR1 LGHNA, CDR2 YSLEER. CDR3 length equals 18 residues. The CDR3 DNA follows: TGCGCCAGCAGCCAAGAGAGTGGCTGGACAGGGATACCCTACGAGCAGTACTTC. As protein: CASSQESGWTGIPYEQYF.

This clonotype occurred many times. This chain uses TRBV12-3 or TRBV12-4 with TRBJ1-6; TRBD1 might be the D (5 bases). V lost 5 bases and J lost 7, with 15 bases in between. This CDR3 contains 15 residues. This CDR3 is CASSPQGARNSPLHF. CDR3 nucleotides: TGTGCCAGCAGTCCGCAGGGAGCGCGGAATTCACCCCTCCACTTT.

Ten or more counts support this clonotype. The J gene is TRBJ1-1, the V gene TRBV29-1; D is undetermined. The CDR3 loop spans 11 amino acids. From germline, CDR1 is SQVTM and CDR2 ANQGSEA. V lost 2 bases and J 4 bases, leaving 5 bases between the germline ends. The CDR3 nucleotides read TGCAGCGTTGAATTTATCACTGAAGCTTTCTTT. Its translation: CSVEFITEAFF.

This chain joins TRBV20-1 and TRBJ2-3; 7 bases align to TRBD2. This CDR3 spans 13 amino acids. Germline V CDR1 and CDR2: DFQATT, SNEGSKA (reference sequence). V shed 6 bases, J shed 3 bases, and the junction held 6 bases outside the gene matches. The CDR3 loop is CSANSGPTDTQYF. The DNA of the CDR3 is TGCAGTGCCAATAGCGGGCCTACAGATACGCAGTATTTT.

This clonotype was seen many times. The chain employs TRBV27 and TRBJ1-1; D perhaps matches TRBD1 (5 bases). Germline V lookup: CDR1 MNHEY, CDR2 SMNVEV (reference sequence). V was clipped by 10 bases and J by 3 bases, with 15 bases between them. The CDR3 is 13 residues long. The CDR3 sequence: CATHRRADTEAFF. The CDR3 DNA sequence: TGTGCCACCCACCGCAGGGCGGACACTGAAGCTTTCTTT.

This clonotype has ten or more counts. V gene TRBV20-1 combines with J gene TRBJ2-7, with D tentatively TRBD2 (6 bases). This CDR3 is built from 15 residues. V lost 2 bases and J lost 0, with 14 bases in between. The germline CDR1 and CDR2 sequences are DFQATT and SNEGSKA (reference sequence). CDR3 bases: TGCAGTGCTAGAAGTGGGAGGCTCTCCTCCTACGAGCAGTACTTC. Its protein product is CSARSGRLSSYEQYF.

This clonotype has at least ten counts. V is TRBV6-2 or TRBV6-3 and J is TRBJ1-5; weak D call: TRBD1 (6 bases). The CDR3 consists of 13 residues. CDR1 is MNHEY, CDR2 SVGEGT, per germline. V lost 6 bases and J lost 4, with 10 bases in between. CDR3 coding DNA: TGTGCCAGCAGATACAGGGTTAATCAGCCCCAGCATTTT. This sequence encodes CASRYRVNQPQHF.

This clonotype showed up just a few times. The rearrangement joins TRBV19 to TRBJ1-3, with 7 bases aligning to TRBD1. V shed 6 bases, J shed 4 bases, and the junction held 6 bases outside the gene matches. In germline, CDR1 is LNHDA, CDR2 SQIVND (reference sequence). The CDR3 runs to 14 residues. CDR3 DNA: TGTGCCAGTAGCAAAGGGGGCTCAGGAAACACCATATATTTT. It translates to CASSKGGSGNTIYF.

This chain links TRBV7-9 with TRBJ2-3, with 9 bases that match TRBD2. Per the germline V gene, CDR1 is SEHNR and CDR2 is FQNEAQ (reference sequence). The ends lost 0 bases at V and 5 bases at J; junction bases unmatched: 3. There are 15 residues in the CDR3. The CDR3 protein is CASSLAGRGGDTQYF. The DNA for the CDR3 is TGTGCCAGCAGCTTAGCTGGGCGGGGGGGAGATACGCAGTATTTT.

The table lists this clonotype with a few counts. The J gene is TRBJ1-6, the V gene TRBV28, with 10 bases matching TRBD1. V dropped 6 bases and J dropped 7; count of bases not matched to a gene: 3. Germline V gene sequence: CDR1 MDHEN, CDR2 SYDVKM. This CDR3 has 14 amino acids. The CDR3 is CASRPDRGNSPLHF. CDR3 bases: TGTGCCAGCAGACCGGACAGGGGGAATTCACCCCTCCACTTT.

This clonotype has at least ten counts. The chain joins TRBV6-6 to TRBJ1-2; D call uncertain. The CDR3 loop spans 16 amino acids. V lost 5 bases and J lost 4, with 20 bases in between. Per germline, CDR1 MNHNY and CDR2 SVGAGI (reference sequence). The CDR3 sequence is CASSVFTRSLGYGYTF. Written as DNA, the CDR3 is TGTGCCAGCAGTGTCTTTACAAGGTCCCTTGGCTATGGCTACACCTTC.

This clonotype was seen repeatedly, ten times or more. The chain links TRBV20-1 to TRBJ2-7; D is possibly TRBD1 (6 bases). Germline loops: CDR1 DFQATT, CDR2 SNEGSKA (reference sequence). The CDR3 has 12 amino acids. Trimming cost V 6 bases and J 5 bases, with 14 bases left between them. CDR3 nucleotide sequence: TGCAGTGCGAGGACAGACGGCGACGAGCAGTACTTC. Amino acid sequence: CSARTDGDEQYF.

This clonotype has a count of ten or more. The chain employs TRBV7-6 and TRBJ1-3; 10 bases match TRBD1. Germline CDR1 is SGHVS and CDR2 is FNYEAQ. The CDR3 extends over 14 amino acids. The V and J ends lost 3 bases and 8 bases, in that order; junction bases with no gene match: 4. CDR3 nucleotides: TGTGCCAGCAGCTTGGGACAGGGGAGGCACACCATATATTTT. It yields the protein CASSLGQGRHTIYF.

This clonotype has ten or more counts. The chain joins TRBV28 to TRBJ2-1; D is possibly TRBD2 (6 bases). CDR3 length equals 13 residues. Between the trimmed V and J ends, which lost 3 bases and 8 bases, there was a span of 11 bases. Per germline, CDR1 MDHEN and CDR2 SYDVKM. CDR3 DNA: TGTGCCAGCAGTTTCGGAGGGCGGGATGAGCAGTTCTTC. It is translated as CASSFGGRDEQFF. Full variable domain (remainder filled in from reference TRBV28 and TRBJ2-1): DVKVTQSSRYLVKRTGEKVFLECVQDMDHENMFWYRQDPGLGLRLIYFSYDVKMKEKGDIPEGYSVSREKKERFSLILESASTNQTSMYLCASSFGGRDEQFFGPGTRLTVL.

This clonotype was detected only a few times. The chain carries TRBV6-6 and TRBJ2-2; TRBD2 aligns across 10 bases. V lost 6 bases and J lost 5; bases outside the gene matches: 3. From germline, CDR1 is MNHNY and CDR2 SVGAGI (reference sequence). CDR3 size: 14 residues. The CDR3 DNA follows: TGTGCCAGCAGACCTAGCGGGAGTACCGGGGAGCTGTTTTTT. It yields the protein CASRPSGSTGELFF.

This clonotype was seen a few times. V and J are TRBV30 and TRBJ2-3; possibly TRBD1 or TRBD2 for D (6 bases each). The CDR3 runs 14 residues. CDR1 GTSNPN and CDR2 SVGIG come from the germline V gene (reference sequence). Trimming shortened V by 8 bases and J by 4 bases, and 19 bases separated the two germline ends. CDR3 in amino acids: CAGTRGGRADTQYF. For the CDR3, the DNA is TGTGCCGGAACCCGAGGGGGGCGGGCAGATACGCAGTATTTT.

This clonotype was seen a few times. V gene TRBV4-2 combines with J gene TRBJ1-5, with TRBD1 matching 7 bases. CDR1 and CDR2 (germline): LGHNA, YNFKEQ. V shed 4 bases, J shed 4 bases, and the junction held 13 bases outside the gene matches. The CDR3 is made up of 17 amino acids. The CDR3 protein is CASSPQAGGQKNQPQHF. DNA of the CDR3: TGTGCCAGCAGCCCCCAGGCCGGGGGACAGAAGAATCAGCCCCAGCATTTT.

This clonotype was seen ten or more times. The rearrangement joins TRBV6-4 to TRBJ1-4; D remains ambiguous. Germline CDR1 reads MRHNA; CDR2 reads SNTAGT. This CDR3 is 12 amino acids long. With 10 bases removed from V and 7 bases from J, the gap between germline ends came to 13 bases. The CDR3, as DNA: TGTGCCAACTACCGGGAAGGTGAAAAACTGTTTTTT. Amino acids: CANYREGEKLFF.